This T cell receptor (beta chain) was found in a study of T cell changes during pregnancy in multiple sclerosis. The protocol was immunoSEQ multiplex PCR, while the TCRdb copy is restricted to in-frame clones and leaves out a portion. Among some 29,000 clones listed, around 89% were seen once. The germline V and J ends were trimmed by 5 bases and 2 bases, with 12 bases remaining between them. The germline CDR1 and CDR2 sequences are SGHTA and FQGNSA. This CDR3 contains 15 residues. This sequence joins TRBV7-2 and TRBJ1-4; the D is unclear. The TCR originated in a female donor with multiple sclerosis, enrolled in a pregnancy study. The specimen comprised CD8+ T cells from peripheral blood mononuclear cells, sampled in the third trimester of pregnancy. DNA for the CDR3: TGTGCCAGCAGCGAACCGACGGGGACTAATGAAAAACTGTTTTTT. It codes for CASSEPTGTNEKLFF.